The 19 T cell receptor beta chains listed next were all sequenced from one sample in a study of read filtering for tumor transcriptome and immune sequencing. Molecular barcoded adaptors covering alpha/delta and beta/gamma chains were used on 400 ng RNA. TCRdb reprocessed the reads with MiXCR, giving one entry per CDR3 protein. Among roughly 46,000 distinct CDR3 sequences listed, approximately 12% were seen once. The sequencing input was a population of CD138-negative cells sorted from bone marrow. The receptors were sampled from a donor aged 40 or over with multiple myeloma.

This clonotype was seen a handful of times. This sequence joins TRBV29-1 and TRBJ1-1; D is possibly TRBD1 (6 bases). V was clipped by 7 bases and J by 0 bases, with 15 bases between them. Per germline, CDR1 SQVTM and CDR2 ANQGSEA. This CDR3 is 14 amino acids long. The DNA of the CDR3 is TGCAGCGCTGATACCGGGACAATGAACACTGAAGCTTTCTTT. Translation gives CSADTGTMNTEAFF.

This clonotype occurred many times. The chain carries TRBV6-6 and TRBJ2-1; 13 positions agree with TRBD2. Germline values: CDR1 MNHNY, CDR2 SVGAGI (reference sequence). This CDR3 contains 16 residues. V was clipped by 6 bases and J by 2 bases; unmatched bases: 4. The CDR3 DNA is TGTGCCAGCAGCCGACTAGCGGGAGGTACCTACAATGAGCAGTTCTTC. This gives the protein CASSRLAGGTYNEQFF.

This clonotype was recorded at least ten times. The gene calls are TRBV27 and TRBJ2-2; 10 nucleotides match TRBD1. Germline assignment: CDR1 MNHEY and CDR2 SMNVEV (reference sequence). The CDR3 covers 15 residues. V shed 6 bases, J shed 6 bases, and the junction held 7 bases outside the gene matches. CDR3 sequence reads: CASRRYGTGAGELFF. Written as DNA, the CDR3 is TGTGCCAGCAGGCGATACGGGACAGGGGCCGGGGAGCTGTTTTTT.

This clonotype appeared many times. This rearrangement joins TRBV20-1 to TRBJ2-7; the D call may be TRBD1 or TRBD2 (5 bases each). Germline V gene sequence: CDR1 DFQATT, CDR2 SNEGSKA (reference sequence). V gave up 5 bases and J gave up 5 bases, with 19 bases separating them. The CDR3 contains 14 residues. CDR3 protein: CSAGRDGGSHEQYF. Here the CDR3 DNA reads TGCAGTGCTGGCCGGGACGGCGGAAGCCACGAGCAGTACTTC.

As to this clonotype: A much larger clone lies a single base off, so this may be a read error. The CDR3 is CVSATGPDQPQHF. CDR3 coding DNA: TGTGTCAGCGCCACGGGCCCTGATCAGCCCCAGCATTTT. The rearrangement joins TRBV6-2 or TRBV6-3 to TRBJ1-5; the D is unclear. The V gene's germline CDR1 is MNHEY and CDR2 SVGEGT. CDR3 length: 13 residues.

This clonotype was seen many times. J is TRBJ1-1 and V is TRBV7-9; D is ambiguous. Looked up from germline, CDR1 is SEHNR and CDR2 is FQNEAQ (reference sequence). V lost 7 bases and J 3 bases, leaving 9 bases between the germline ends. This CDR3 region has 12 residues. The chain's CDR3 is CASNPVDTEAFF. Written as DNA, the CDR3 is TGTGCCAGCAACCCAGTGGACACTGAAGCTTTCTTT.

There are many counts of this clonotype. The rearrangement joins TRBV15 to TRBJ2-7, with D hard to call. This CDR3 is built from 14 residues. Deletions cut 8 bases from V and 5 bases from J, with 19 bases between. In germline, CDR1 is LNHNV, CDR2 YYDKDF (reference sequence). CDR3 sequence (DNA): TGTGCCACCTCTGGTGGCAGCACTTGGGACGAGCAGTACTTC. This sequence encodes CATSGGSTWDEQYF.

The sample holds many counts of this clonotype. The CDR3 region is CASSVLTGPGELFF. CDR3 bases: TGTGCCAGCAGTGTTTTGACAGGGCCCGGGGAGCTGTTTTTT. The chain is built from TRBV6-1 and TRBJ2-2, with TRBD1 matching 7 bases. V lost 4 bases to trimming and J lost 6 bases; unmatched junction nucleotides: 5. CDR3 length: 14 residues. The germline CDR1 and CDR2 sequences are MNHNS and SASEGT.

In its sample, this clonotype was seen many times. This chain connects TRBV28 to TRBJ2-2; D is ambiguous. Germline CDR1 is MDHEN and CDR2 is SYDVKM. Trimming left V 8 bases short and J 5 bases short, with 12 bases between. CDR3 length: 13 residues. The CDR3 loop reads CASRTLGTGELFF. In nucleotides, the CDR3 is TGTGCCAGCCGGACCCTCGGTACCGGGGAGCTGTTTTTT.

This clonotype was found many times. The V and J genes are TRBV20-1 and TRBJ2-7; tentatively, D is TRBD2 (5 bases). Between the trimmed V and J ends, which lost 6 bases and 6 bases, there was a span of 21 bases. Germline V lookup: CDR1 DFQATT, CDR2 SNEGSKA (reference sequence). This CDR3 is built from 14 residues. The CDR3 loop is CSARPHSGEAEQYF. CDR3 DNA sequence: TGCAGTGCCCGACCACACTCCGGGGAAGCCGAGCAGTACTTC.

This clonotype was observed many times. This chain joins TRBV29-1 and TRBJ2-1, with 10 bases fitting TRBD2. Looked up from germline, CDR1 is SQVTM and CDR2 is ANQGSEA. Trimming removed 8 bases from V and 4 bases from J; junction bases left unmatched: 14. The CDR3 loop spans 16 amino acids. The CDR3 is CSTSHPPSGSYNEQFF. CDR3 DNA sequence: TGCAGCACTTCCCACCCACCTAGCGGGAGTTACAATGAGCAGTTCTTC.

This clonotype has a count of ten or more. The genes are TRBV28 and TRBJ2-7; D remains ambiguous. The CDR3 loop spans 15 amino acids. Germline V CDR1 and CDR2: MDHEN, SYDVKM. The germline V and J ends were trimmed by 8 bases and 7 bases, with 24 bases remaining between them. CDR3 DNA sequence: TGTGCCAGCGTGTGGAAGGGCCCCGGTCGAGGAGAGCAGTACTTC. Translating it yields CASVWKGPGRGEQYF.

Comment on this clonotype: Given a far larger clone just one base away, this is likely a sequencing read error. V is TRBV20-1 and J is TRBJ2-1; 8 bases are shared with TRBD2. The J call may be mistaken, given a closer DNA end match to TRBJ2-7. Per the germline V gene, CDR1 is DFQATT and CDR2 is SNEGSKA (reference sequence). The CDR3 has 16 residues. The CDR3 loop is CSARDWASGSVDEQYF. The CDR3 DNA follows: TGCAGTGCTAGAGATTGGGCAAGCGGGAGTGTTGACGAGCAGTACTTC.

V is TRBV25-1 and J is TRBJ2-7; the D gene is possibly TRBD1 (6 bases). Looked up from germline, CDR1 is MGHDK and CDR2 is SYGVNS. The CDR3 covers 16 residues. The V gene lost 1 base and the J gene lost 2 bases, with 15 bases spanning the gap. Here the CDR3 DNA reads TGTGCCAGCAGTGAATCCCTTACCGGGACAACCTACGAGCAGTACTTC. It translates to CASSESLTGTTYEQYF.

This clonotype was seen at least ten times. Without the conserved terminal phenylalanine or tryptophan, this CDR3 likely stems from a read error. It is unclear where the CDR3 begins or ends on the DNA, so no DNA is shown, and the CDR3 is as TCRdb lists it. The gene calls are TRBV20-1 and TRBJ2-3; the tabulated D call, TRBD2, remains unverified against the DNA. Inclusive of both ends, the CDR3 amounts to 10 amino acids. Germline assignment: CDR1 DFQATT and CDR2 SNEGSKA (reference sequence). CDR3 residues: CSPVAGASCI.

This clonotype was seen at least ten times. The chain combines TRBV5-1 with TRBJ2-1; 10 positions agree with TRBD2. Unmatched junction bases numbered 10, after V lost 6 bases and J lost 10 bases. The CDR3 spans 14 residues. Germline V gives CDR1 SGHRS, CDR2 YFSETQ. CDR3 sequence (DNA): TGCGCCAGCACCCCGGGACTAGCGTCTAGAGAGCAGTTCTTC. This sequence encodes CASTPGLASREQFF.

In this sample, this clonotype is medium-sized. The genes are TRBV7-3 and TRBJ2-1; D is ambiguous. There are 12 residues in the CDR3. Germline V gene lookup returns CDR1 SGHTA and CDR2 FQGTGA. The germline V and J ends were trimmed by 0 bases and 5 bases, with 2 bases remaining between them. The CDR3 here is CASSLTNNEQFF. The CDR3 bases are TGTGCCAGCAGCTTAACAAACAATGAGCAGTTCTTC.

This clonotype has more than one count but fewer than ten. A read error may be the cause here, since a much bigger clone is one base away. The CDR3 reads CASKRSSVDFYNGQFF. The CDR3 coding sequence is TGTGCCAGCAAACGATCTAGCGTCGATTTCTACAATGGGCAGTTCTTC. The chain joins TRBV6-1 to TRBJ2-1; D perhaps matches TRBD2 (6 bases). This CDR3 region has 16 residues. CDR1 MNHNS and CDR2 SASEGT come from the germline V gene.

In this sample, this clonotype turned up many times. The rearrangement uses TRBV12-3 or TRBV12-4 and TRBJ2-5; TRBD1 might be the D (5 bases). V was pared by 0 bases and J by 4 bases, with 9 bases between. The CDR3 length is 14 residues. The CDR3 DNA is TGTGCCAGCAGTTTAGCGAAGGGGCTAGAGACCCAGTACTTC. Encoded protein: CASSLAKGLETQYF.